Here is one T cell receptor (beta chain) with its context. What it recognizes is unknown. Only CD45RO-negative cells positively selected for CCR7 counted as naive CD8 cells, so terminally differentiated effector memory CD45RA+ cells were excluded. The method was immunoSEQ multiplex PCR; TCRdb's version includes in-frame clones alone and lacks a portion of them. The profile covers more than 2 million clones, with over 85% appearing a single time and 1.5% to 2% taken by the ten largest. This CDR3 contains 14 residues. Germline CDR1 and CDR2: MDHEN and SYDVKM. V was pared by 4 bases and J by 8 bases, with 5 bases of the junction left unmatched. The data stem from a study of shared clonotypes between healthy human individuals. Study details: Participating donors consisted of a couple of women and a few men aged 18 to 49. Study conclusions and caveats: Around 5% was the fraction of naive CD4 clonotypes found shared across several donors. Clonotypes shared by all four donors outscored non-shared clonotypes in generation probability. Clonotype sharing among donors was expected to depend on sequencing depth.

The sequence came from a man aged 18-30 years in good health. Some clones in this sample may be carry-over from other donors' samples. The source material was naive CD8+ T cells from PBMCs. The chain employs TRBV28 and TRBJ1-4, with 9 nucleotides matching TRBD1. CDR3 region: CASSYVTGGEKLFF. The DNA for the CDR3 is TGTGCCAGCAGTTACGTAACAGGGGGCGAAAAACTGTTTTTT.